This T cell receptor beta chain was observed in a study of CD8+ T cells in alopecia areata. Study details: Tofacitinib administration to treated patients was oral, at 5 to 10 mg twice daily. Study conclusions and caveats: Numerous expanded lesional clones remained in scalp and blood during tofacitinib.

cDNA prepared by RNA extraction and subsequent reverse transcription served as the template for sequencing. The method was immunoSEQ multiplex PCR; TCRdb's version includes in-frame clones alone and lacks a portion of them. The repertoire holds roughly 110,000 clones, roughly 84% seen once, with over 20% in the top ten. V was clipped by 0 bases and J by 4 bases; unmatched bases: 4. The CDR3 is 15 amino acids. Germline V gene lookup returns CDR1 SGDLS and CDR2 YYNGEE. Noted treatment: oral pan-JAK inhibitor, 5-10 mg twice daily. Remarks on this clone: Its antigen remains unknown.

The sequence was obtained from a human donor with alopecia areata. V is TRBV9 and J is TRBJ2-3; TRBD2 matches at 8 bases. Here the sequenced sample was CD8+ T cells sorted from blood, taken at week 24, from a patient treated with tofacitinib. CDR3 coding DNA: TGTGCCAGCAGCGTAGGGGGACTAGAATCAGATACGCAGTATTTT. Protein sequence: CASSVGGLESDTQYF.